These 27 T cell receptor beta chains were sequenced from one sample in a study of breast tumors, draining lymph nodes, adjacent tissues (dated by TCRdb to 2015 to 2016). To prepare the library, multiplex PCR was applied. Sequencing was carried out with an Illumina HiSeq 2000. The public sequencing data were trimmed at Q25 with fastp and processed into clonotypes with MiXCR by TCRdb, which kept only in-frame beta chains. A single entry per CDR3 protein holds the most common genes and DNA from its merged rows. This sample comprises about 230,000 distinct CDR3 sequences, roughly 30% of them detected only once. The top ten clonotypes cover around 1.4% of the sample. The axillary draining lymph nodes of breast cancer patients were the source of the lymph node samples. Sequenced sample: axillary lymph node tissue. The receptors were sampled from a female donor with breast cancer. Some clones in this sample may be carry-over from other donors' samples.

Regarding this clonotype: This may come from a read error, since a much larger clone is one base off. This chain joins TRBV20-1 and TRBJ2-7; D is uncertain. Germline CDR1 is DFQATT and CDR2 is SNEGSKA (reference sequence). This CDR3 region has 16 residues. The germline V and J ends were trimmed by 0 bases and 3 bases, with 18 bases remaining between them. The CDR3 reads CSARDSGPGVDYEQYF. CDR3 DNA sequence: TGCAGTGCTAGAGATTCCGGCCCTGGGGTGGACTACGAGCAGTACTTC.

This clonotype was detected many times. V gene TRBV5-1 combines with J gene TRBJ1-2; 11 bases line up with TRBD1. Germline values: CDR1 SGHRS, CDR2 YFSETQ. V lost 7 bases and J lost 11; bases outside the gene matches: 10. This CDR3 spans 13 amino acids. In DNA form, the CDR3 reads TGCGCCAGCGGGACACCGGGACAGGGGGGTTACACCTTC. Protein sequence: CASGTPGQGGYTF. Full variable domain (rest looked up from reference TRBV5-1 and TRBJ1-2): KAGVTQTPRYLIKTRGQQVTLSCSPISGHRSVSWYQQTPGQGLQFLFEYFSETQRNKGNFPGRFSGRQFSNSRSEMNVSTLELGDSALYLCASGTPGQGGYTFGSGTRLTVV.

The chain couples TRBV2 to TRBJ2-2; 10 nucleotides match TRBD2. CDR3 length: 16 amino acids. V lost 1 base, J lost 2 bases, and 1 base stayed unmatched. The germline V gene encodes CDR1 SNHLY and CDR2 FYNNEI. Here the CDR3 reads CASSEGTSGNTGELFF. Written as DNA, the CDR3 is TGTGCCAGCAGTGAAGGGACTAGCGGAAACACCGGGGAGCTGTTTTTT.

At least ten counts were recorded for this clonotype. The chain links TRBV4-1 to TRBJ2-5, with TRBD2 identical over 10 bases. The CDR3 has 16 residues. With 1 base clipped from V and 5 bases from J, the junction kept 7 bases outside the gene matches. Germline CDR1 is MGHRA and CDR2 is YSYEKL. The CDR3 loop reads CASSQGSSGRGETQYF. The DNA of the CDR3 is TGCGCCAGCAGCCAAGGTTCGAGCGGGAGGGGGGAGACCCAGTACTTC.

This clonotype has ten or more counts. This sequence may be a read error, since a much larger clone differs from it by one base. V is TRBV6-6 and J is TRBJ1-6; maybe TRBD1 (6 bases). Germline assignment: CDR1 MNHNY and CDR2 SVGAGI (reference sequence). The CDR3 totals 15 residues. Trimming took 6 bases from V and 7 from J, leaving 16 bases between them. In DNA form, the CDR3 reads TGTGCCAGCAGGCCGCACGCTACAGGGAATTCACCCCTCCACTTT. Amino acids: CASRPHATGNSPLHF.

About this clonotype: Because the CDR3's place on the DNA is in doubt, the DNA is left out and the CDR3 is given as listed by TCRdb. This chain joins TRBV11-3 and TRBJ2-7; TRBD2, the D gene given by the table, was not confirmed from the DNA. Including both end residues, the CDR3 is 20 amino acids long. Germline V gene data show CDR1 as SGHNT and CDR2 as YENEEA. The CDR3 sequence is CASSFYICSAGLSRTYEQYF.

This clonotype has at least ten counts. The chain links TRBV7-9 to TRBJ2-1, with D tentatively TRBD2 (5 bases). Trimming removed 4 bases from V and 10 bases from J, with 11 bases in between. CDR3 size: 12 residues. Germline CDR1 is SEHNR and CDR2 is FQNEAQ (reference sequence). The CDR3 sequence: CASSSDWREQFF. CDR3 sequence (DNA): TGTGCCAGCAGCTCGGACTGGCGGGAGCAGTTCTTC.

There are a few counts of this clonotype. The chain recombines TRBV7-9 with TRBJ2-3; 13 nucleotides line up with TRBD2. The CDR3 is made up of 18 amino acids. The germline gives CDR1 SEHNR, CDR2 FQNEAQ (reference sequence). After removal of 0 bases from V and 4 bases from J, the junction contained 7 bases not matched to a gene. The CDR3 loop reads CASSLARLAGGGADTQYF. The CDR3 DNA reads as TGTGCCAGCAGCTTAGCGCGACTAGCGGGAGGAGGGGCAGATACGCAGTATTTT.

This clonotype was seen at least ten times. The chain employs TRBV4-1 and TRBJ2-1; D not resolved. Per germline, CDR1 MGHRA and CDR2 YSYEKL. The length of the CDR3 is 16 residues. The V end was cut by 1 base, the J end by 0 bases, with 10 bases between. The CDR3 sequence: CASSQAGSISYNEQFF. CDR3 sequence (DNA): TGCGCCAGCAGCCAAGCAGGATCGATCTCCTACAATGAGCAGTTCTTC.

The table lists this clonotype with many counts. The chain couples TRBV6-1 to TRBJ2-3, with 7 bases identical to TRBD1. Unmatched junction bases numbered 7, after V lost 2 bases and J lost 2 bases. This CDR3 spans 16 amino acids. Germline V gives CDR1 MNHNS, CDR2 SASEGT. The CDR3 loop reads CASSESGTAYTDTQYF. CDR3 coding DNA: TGTGCCAGCAGTGAATCAGGGACAGCGTACACAGATACGCAGTATTTT.

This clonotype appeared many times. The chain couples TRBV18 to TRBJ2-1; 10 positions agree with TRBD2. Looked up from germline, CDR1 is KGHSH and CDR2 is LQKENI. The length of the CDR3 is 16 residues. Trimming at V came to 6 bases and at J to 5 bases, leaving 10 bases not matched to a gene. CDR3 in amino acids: CASSGPGTSANNEQFF. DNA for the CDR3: TGTGCCAGCTCGGGCCCCGGGACTAGCGCGAACAATGAGCAGTTCTTC.

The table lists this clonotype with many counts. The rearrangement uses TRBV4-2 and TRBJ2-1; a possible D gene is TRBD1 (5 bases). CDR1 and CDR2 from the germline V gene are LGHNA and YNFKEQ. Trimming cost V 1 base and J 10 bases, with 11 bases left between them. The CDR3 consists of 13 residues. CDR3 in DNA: TGTGCCAGCAGCCAAGTAGGGGCCCAGGAGCAGTTCTTC. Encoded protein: CASSQVGAQEQFF.

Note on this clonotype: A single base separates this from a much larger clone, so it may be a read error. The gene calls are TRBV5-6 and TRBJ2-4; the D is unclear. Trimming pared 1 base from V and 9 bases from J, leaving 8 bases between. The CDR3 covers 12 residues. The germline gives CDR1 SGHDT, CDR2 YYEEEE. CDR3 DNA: TGTGCCAGCAGCTTGAGCAGGACCATTCAGTACTTC. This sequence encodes CASSLSRTIQYF.

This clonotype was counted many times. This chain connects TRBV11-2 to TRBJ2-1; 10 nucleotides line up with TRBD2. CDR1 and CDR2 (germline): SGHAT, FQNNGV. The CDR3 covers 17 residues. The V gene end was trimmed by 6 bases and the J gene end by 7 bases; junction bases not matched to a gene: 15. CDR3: CASSSWGAGGVWNEQFF. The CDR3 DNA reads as TGTGCCAGCAGTTCATGGGGAGCGGGAGGGGTTTGGAATGAGCAGTTCTTC.

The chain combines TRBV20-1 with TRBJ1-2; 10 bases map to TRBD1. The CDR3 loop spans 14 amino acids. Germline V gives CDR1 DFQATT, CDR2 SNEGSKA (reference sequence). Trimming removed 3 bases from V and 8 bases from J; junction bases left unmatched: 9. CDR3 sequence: CSARRDRGGYGYTF. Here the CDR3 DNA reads TGCAGTGCTAGGCGGGACAGGGGCGGTTACGGCTACACCTTC.

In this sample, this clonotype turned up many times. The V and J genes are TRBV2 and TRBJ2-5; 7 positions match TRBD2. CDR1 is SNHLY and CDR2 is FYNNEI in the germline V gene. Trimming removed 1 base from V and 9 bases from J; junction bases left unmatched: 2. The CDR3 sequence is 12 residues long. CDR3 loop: CASSEERGAQYF. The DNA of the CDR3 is TGTGCCAGCAGTGAAGAACGGGGGGCCCAGTACTTC.

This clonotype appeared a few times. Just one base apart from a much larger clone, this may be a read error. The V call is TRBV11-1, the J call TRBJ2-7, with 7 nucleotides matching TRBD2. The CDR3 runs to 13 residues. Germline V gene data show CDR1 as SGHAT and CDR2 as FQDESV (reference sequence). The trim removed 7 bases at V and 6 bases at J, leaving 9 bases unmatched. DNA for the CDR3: TGTGCCAGCAACGACAAAAGCGGGGCCGAGCAGTACTTC. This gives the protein CASNDKSGAEQYF. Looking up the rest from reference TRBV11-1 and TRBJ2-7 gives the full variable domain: EAEVAQSPRYKITEKSQAVAFWCDPISGHATLYWYRQILGQGPELLVQFQDESVVDDSQLPKDRFSAERLKGVDSTLKIQPAELGDSAMYLCASNDKSGAEQYFGPGTRLTVT.

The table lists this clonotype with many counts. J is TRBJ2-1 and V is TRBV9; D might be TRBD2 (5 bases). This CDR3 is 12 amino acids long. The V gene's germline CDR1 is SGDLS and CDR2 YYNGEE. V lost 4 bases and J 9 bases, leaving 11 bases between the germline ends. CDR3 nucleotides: TGTGCCAGCAGCCCCGTGGGGAGTGAGCAGTTCTTC. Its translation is CASSPVGSEQFF.

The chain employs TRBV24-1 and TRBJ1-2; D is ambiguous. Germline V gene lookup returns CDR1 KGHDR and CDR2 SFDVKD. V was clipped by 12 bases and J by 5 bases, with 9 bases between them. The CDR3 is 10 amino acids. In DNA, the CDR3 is TGTGCCTCGGTAAGTTATGGCTACACCTTC. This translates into CASVSYGYTF.

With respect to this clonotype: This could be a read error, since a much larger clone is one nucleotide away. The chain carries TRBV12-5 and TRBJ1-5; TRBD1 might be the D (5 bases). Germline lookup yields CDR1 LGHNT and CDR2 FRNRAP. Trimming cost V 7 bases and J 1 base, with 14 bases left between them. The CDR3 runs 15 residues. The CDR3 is CASACAGGSNQPQHF. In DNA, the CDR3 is TGTGCTAGTGCCTGCGCCGGGGGGAGCAATCAGCCCCAGCATTTT.

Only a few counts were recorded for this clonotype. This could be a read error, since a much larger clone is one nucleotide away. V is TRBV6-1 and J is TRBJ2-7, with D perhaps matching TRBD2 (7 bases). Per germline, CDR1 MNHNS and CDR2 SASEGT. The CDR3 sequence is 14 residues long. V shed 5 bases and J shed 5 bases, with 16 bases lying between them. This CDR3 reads CASSQGGAINEQYF. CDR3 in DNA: TGTGCCAGCAGTCAAGGGGGGGCGATAAACGAGCAGTACTTC.

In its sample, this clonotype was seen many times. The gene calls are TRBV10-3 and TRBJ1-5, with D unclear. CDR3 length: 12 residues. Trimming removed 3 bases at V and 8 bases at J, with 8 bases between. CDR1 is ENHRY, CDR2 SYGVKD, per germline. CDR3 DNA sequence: TGTGCCATCAGTGACACGGGGAAGCCCCAGCATTTT. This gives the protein CAISDTGKPQHF.

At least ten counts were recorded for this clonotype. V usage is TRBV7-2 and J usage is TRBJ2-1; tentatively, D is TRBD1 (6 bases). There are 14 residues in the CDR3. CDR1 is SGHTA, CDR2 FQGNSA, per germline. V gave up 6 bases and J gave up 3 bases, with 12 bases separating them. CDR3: CASREGERYNEQFF. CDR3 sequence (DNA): TGTGCCAGCAGAGAGGGGGAGCGCTACAATGAGCAGTTCTTC. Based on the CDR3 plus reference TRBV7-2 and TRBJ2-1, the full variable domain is GAGVSQSPSNKVTEKGKDVELRCDPISGHTALYWYRQSLGQGLEFLIYFQGNSAPDKSGLPSDRFSAERTGGSVSTLTIQRTQQEDSAVYLCASREGERYNEQFFGPGTRLTVL.

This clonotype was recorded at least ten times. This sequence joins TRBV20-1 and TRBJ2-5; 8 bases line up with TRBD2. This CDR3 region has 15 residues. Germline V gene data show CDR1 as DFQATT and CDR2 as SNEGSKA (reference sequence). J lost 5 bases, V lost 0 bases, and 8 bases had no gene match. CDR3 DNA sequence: TGCAGTGCTAGAGAGGGCAGCGGGAGCGAGGAGACCCAGTACTTC. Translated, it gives CSAREGSGSEETQYF.

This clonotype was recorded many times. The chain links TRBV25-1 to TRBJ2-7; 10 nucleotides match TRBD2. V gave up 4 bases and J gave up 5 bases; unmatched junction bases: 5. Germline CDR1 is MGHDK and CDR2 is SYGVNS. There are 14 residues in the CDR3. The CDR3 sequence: CASSVGLASHEQYF. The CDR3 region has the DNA TGTGCCAGCAGTGTGGGACTAGCGTCGCACGAGCAGTACTTC.

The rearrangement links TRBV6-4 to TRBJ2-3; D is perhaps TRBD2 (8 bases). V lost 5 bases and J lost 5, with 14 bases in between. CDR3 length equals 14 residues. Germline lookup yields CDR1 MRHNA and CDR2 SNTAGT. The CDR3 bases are TGTGCCAGCAGTAGGGGGCTAGCGGGAGATACGCAGTATTTT. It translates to CASSRGLAGDTQYF.

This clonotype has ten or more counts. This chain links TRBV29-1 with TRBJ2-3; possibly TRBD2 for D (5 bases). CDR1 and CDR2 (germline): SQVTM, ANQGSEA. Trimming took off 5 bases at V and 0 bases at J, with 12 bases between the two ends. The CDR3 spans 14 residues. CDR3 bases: TGCAGCGTTCAACGTGGACTGAGCACAGATACGCAGTATTTT. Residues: CSVQRGLSTDTQYF.